This T cell receptor (beta chain) was identified in a study of patients and donors after allogeneic stem cell transplantation. A single record per CDR3 protein comes from TCRdb applying MiXCR to the RT-PCR reads. The sample lists roughly 150,000 distinct CDR3 sequences, about 24% occurring once. This clonotype has just a few counts. The receptor was isolated from a human donor who was either an allogeneic HSCT recipient or a stem cell or donor lymphocyte infusion donor (not recorded which). It is not recorded whose cells these are; they may come from a transplant donor. The sample was blood, either unsorted or a sorted T cell fraction (not recorded which).

The CDR3: CASSQGSVGSYEQYF. CDR3 nucleotides: TGCGCCAGCAGCCAAGGGTCCGTCGGCTCCTACGAGCAGTACTTC. This chain joins TRBV4-1 and TRBJ2-7; D uncertain. The V end was cut by 1 base, the J end by 0 bases, with 10 bases between. The CDR3 is made up of 15 amino acids. Germline V gene lookup returns CDR1 MGHRA and CDR2 YSYEKL.